One and the same sample provided the 6 T cell receptor beta chains below, sequenced in a study of blood T cells in healthy people across ages (dated by TCRdb to 2013 to 2016). The library was generated by 5' RACE. Sequenced using an Illumina HiSeq 2500. A second PCR of roughly 7 to 11 cycles was run with a J-beta primer mix and a sample-barcoded 5' primer. TCRdb reprocessed the public reads (quality trimming at Q25 with fastp, clone calling with MiXCR) and kept in-frame beta chains. A single entry per CDR3 protein holds the most common genes and DNA from its merged rows. This sample has under 2 million distinct CDR3 sequences in its table, and 30% to 35% of those were observed once. Together, the top ten hold 11% of the sample. Source material: blood. These receptors all come from a woman aged 25 to 39 in good health.

This clonotype occurred once. The V and J genes are TRBV11-2 and TRBJ1-1, with TRBD1 identical over 10 bases. CDR3 length: 14 amino acids. Unmatched junction bases numbered 6, after V lost 5 bases and J lost 6 bases. The V gene's germline CDR1 is SGHAT and CDR2 FQNNGV. CDR3 protein: CASSIRTGGAEAFF. CDR3 nucleotides: TGTGCCAGCAGCATACGGACAGGGGGGGCTGAAGCTTTCTTT.

This clonotype has more than one count but fewer than ten. The chain combines TRBV19 with TRBJ2-5; TRBD1 matches at 7 bases. This CDR3 spans 15 amino acids. CDR1 and CDR2 from the germline V gene are LNHDA and SQIVND (reference sequence). Unmatched junction bases numbered 10, after V lost 4 bases and J lost 5 bases. CDR3 protein: CASSRDNPGQETQYF. CDR3 nucleotide sequence: TGTGCCAGTAGTAGAGACAACCCGGGACAGGAGACCCAGTACTTC.

The rearrangement uses TRBV29-1 and TRBJ1-2; TRBD1 matches at 9 bases. Trimming cost V 8 bases and J 5 bases; bases outside gene matches: 12. CDR3 length equals 14 residues. Germline CDR1 reads SQVTM; CDR2 reads ANQGSEA. The CDR3 DNA follows: TGCAGCACGGCTGGGACAGGGTCTTGGTATGGCTACACCTTC. Its protein product is CSTAGTGSWYGYTF. Variable domain in full (rest from reference TRBV29-1 and TRBJ1-2): SAVISQKPSRDICQRGTSLTIQCQVDSQVTMMFWYRQQPGQSLTLIATANQGSEATYESGFVIDKFPISRPNLTFSTLTVSNMSPEDSSIYLCSTAGTGSWYGYTFGSGTRLTVV.

This clonotype was found a few times. This could be a read error, since a much larger clone is one nucleotide away. V and J are TRBV29-1 and TRBJ2-7; a possible D gene is TRBD2 (5 bases). V was cut by 5 bases and J by 3 bases, with 17 bases left in between. Germline V gene data show CDR1 as SQVTM and CDR2 as ANQGSEA. There are 14 residues in the CDR3. This CDR3 reads CSVSEGLTNYEQYF. CDR3 nucleotide sequence: TGCAGCGTTAGCGAGGGTCTCACGAACTACGAGCAGTACTTC.

This clonotype was counted a few times. This rearrangement joins TRBV12-3 or TRBV12-4 to TRBJ2-1, with D perhaps given as TRBD1 or TRBD2 (6 bases each). The V end was cut by 5 bases, the J end by 9 bases, with 14 bases between. The CDR3 is made up of 13 amino acids. The CDR3 region has the DNA TGTGCCAGCAGTACAACGGAGGGGGGTGAGCAGTTCTTC. As protein: CASSTTEGGEQFF.

This clonotype has just a few counts. The V and J genes are TRBV18 and TRBJ2-7; possible D gene TRBD2, 6 bases. V lost 3 bases and J 4 bases, leaving 13 bases between the germline ends. Germline lookup yields CDR1 KGHSH and CDR2 LQKENI. The CDR3 length is 14 residues. CDR3 bases: TGTGCCAGCTCACCCCAACGCGGGGAGTACGAGCAGTACTTC. This codes for CASSPQRGEYEQYF.